This is a list of T cell receptor beta chains from one sample in a study of OX40 agonist ivuxolimab in advanced cancers. Sequenced by immunoSEQ multiplex PCR; TCRdb stores in-frame clones only, minus some. The profile covers under 95,000 clones, with about 90% appearing a single time and 1.3% taken by the ten largest. The sample was CD4+ or CD8+ T cells sorted from blood, taken in a trial of the OX40 agonist ivuxolimab. Receptors originate from an adult with an advanced solid tumor such as melanoma, head and neck, liver or kidney cancer. The CDR3 runs from the conserved cysteine through the conserved F or W. The order of the fields is V gene, D gene, CDR3 length, J gene, CDR3 protein. D genes are given only for firm matches.

v_gene: TRBV5-6
d_gene: TRBD1
len: 15
j_gene: TRBJ2-3
CDR3aa: CASRGRDRGADTQYF

v_gene: TRBV10-1
d_gene: -
len: 13
j_gene: TRBJ1-2
CDR3aa: CASSVNRAYGYTF

v_gene: TRBV28
d_gene: -
len: 12
j_gene: TRBJ2-1
CDR3aa: CASTAEGHEQFF

v_gene: TRBV6-5
d_gene: -
len: 14
j_gene: TRBJ2-5
CDR3aa: CASSYSLAGETQYF

v_gene: TRBV30
d_gene: -
len: 13
j_gene: TRBJ1-6
CDR3aa: CASTDGGNSPLHF

v_gene: TRBV29-1
d_gene: -
len: 13
j_gene: TRBJ2-7
CDR3aa: CSAQLHSSYEQYF

v_gene: TRBV30
d_gene: -
len: 15
j_gene: TRBJ1-2
CDR3aa: CAWSQKTPPRYGYTF

v_gene: TRBV6-1
d_gene: -
len: 14
j_gene: TRBJ2-7
CDR3aa: CASRGGRNSGEQYF

v_gene: TRBV25-1
d_gene: -
len: 14
j_gene: TRBJ2-1
CDR3aa: CATSQRDRYNEQFF

v_gene: TRBV27
d_gene: TRBD1
len: 14
j_gene: TRBJ1-5
CDR3aa: CASSPKTGSQPQHF

v_gene: TRBV6-1
d_gene: -
len: 15
j_gene: TRBJ1-2
CDR3aa: CASYRDGGWDYGYTF

v_gene: TRBV18
d_gene: -
len: 13
j_gene: TRBJ2-7
CDR3aa: CASSSSTGYEQYF

v_gene: TRBV7-8
d_gene: -
len: 14
j_gene: TRBJ1-4
CDR3aa: CASSPWGSGEKLFF

v_gene: TRBV16
d_gene: TRBD2
len: 14
j_gene: TRBJ2-1
CDR3aa: CASRTGGGPNEQFF

v_gene: TRBV11-2
d_gene: -
len: 16
j_gene: TRBJ2-1
CDR3aa: CASSSRAGRTFDEQFF

v_gene: TRBV29-1
d_gene: TRBD2
len: 16
j_gene: TRBJ2-1
CDR3aa: CSVEGVGLAGMDEQFF

v_gene: TRBV19
d_gene: TRBD1
len: 15
j_gene: TRBJ1-2
CDR3aa: CASSTAGTGGYGYTF

v_gene: TRBV9
d_gene: -
len: 14
j_gene: TRBJ1-3
CDR3aa: CASSVEEGQNTIYF

v_gene: TRBV6-6
d_gene: -
len: 14
j_gene: TRBJ1-1
CDR3aa: CASRRTASNTEAFF

v_gene: TRBV18
d_gene: TRBD2
len: 19
j_gene: TRBJ2-4
CDR3aa: CASSPPGLAGSLAKNIQYF

v_gene: TRBV6-6
d_gene: -
len: 15
j_gene: TRBJ1-5
CDR3aa: CASGDASPGNQPQHF

v_gene: TRBV11-3
d_gene: -
len: 17
j_gene: TRBJ2-6
CDR3aa: CASSLGIDSSGANVLTF

v_gene: TRBV19
d_gene: -
len: 14
j_gene: TRBJ2-7
CDR3aa: CASSISRESYEQYF

v_gene: TRBV10-3
d_gene: -
len: 17
j_gene: TRBJ1-1
CDR3aa: CAISAQADTSMNTEAFF

v_gene: TRBV11-2
d_gene: -
len: 13
j_gene: TRBJ2-7
CDR3aa: CASSMTQEREQYF

v_gene: TRBV11-2
d_gene: TRBD1
len: 15
j_gene: TRBJ2-7
CDR3aa: CASSLGGQGPYEQYF

v_gene: TRBV2
d_gene: -
len: 12
j_gene: TRBJ1-5
CDR3aa: CASSGERQPQHF

v_gene: TRBV5-1
d_gene: TRBD2
len: 15
j_gene: TRBJ2-3
CDR3aa: CASSLKRGDTDTQYF

v_gene: TRBV2
d_gene: -
len: 13
j_gene: TRBJ1-2
CDR3aa: CASSEQGNYGYTF

v_gene: TRBV4-1
d_gene: -
len: 14
j_gene: TRBJ1-3
CDR3aa: CASSPEISGNTIYF

v_gene: TRBV2
d_gene: -
len: 16
j_gene: TRBJ2-2
CDR3aa: CASSESGLAGVGELFF

v_gene: TRBV7-3
d_gene: TRBD1
len: 15
j_gene: TRBJ2-3
CDR3aa: CASSSQGSKVDTQYF

v_gene: TRBV11-2
d_gene: TRBD2
len: 15
j_gene: TRBJ2-1
CDR3aa: CASSLVAGGLNEQFF

v_gene: TRBV2
d_gene: TRBD2
len: 17
j_gene: TRBJ2-4
CDR3aa: CASSELAGGLAKNIQYF

v_gene: TRBV18
d_gene: -
len: 16
j_gene: TRBJ2-2
CDR3aa: CASSPRGGGHTGELFF

v_gene: TRBV5-1
d_gene: -
len: 14
j_gene: TRBJ2-5
CDR3aa: CASSLAGNQETQYF

v_gene: TRBV5-4
d_gene: TRBD2
len: 16
j_gene: TRBJ2-3
CDR3aa: CASSAGTSGNTDTQYF

v_gene: TRBV19
d_gene: -
len: 13
j_gene: TRBJ2-7
CDR3aa: CASSIVYRAEQYF

v_gene: TRBV5-1
d_gene: -
len: 15
j_gene: TRBJ2-5
CDR3aa: CASSPGLYREETQYF

v_gene: TRBV29-1
d_gene: -
len: 14
j_gene: TRBJ1-4
CDR3aa: CSVEIGRANEKLFF

v_gene: TRBV11-2
d_gene: TRBD2
len: 12
j_gene: TRBJ2-1
CDR3aa: CASSLVTSEQFF

v_gene: TRBV4-1
d_gene: TRBD1
len: 15
j_gene: TRBJ2-2
CDR3aa: CASSKGQGNPGELFF

v_gene: TRBV12-5
d_gene: -
len: 14
j_gene: TRBJ1-5
CDR3aa: CASGLGPAWGPQHF

v_gene: TRBV13
d_gene: -
len: 14
j_gene: TRBJ2-2
CDR3aa: CASRPEGNTGELFF

v_gene: TRBV5-7
d_gene: -
len: 11
j_gene: TRBJ1-2
CDR3aa: CASSLSSSRFF

v_gene: TRBV20-1
d_gene: -
len: 11
j_gene: TRBJ1-5
CDR3aa: CSAGVGQPQHF

v_gene: TRBV30
d_gene: -
len: 13
j_gene: TRBJ2-7
CDR3aa: CAFGTFSSYEQYF

v_gene: TRBV25-1
d_gene: -
len: 11
j_gene: TRBJ2-1
CDR3aa: CASSGNNEQFF

v_gene: TRBV5-1
d_gene: -
len: 14
j_gene: TRBJ2-5
CDR3aa: CASSLGSSQETQYF

v_gene: TRBV5-1
d_gene: -
len: 13
j_gene: TRBJ1-1
CDR3aa: CASSWERNTEAFF

v_gene: TRBV28
d_gene: -
len: 15
j_gene: TRBJ2-4
CDR3aa: CASSPLGGAKNIQYF

v_gene: TRBV19
d_gene: -
len: 15
j_gene: TRBJ2-7
CDR3aa: CASSTRQESSYEQYF